These 28 T cell receptor beta chains originate from one sample sequenced in a study of cytotoxic CD8 clonotypes in ibrutinib-treated CLL. Profiled with immunoSEQ multiplex PCR; TCRdb holds only in-frame clones, not every one. The sample includes around 250,000 clones, around 70% of them seen just once. Source: PBMCs, taken after 24 months of ibrutinib treatment. These receptors all stem from a human donor with chronic lymphocytic leukemia.

This clone showed up just a few times. The chain carries TRBV6-5 and TRBJ2-7; TRBD1 agrees at 9 bases. Germline V gene sequence: CDR1 MNHEY, CDR2 SVGAGI. The CDR3 contains 14 residues. V trimming: 0 bases; J trimming: 3 bases; junction bases outside the gene matches: 0. The CDR3 here is CASSYSDRGYEQYF. CDR3 nucleotide sequence: TGTGCCAGCAGTTACTCGGACAGGGGCTACGAGCAGTACTTC.

This rearrangement joins TRBV6-5 to TRBJ1-2; a weak D match, TRBD1 (6 bases). The CDR3 is 13 residues long. Trimming left V 6 bases short and J 8 bases short, with 16 bases between. CDR1 and CDR2 from the germline V gene are MNHEY and SVGAGI. The CDR3 protein is CASRPGHLQGYTF. The CDR3 nucleotides read TGTGCCAGCAGACCGGGACATTTGCAGGGCTACACCTTC.

The V and J genes are TRBV6-5 and TRBJ2-7, with a weak D call TRBD2 (5 bases). Germline V lookup: CDR1 MNHEY, CDR2 SVGAGI. CDR3 size: 12 residues. Trimming pared 2 bases from V and 4 bases from J, leaving 6 bases between. CDR3 DNA sequence: TGTGCCAGCAGTTACCGACTATACGAGCAGTACTTC. Protein sequence: CASSYRLYEQYF.

This rearrangement joins TRBV19 to TRBJ2-1; TRBD2 might be the D (5 bases). Trimming took 10 bases from V and 7 from J, leaving 17 bases between them. The CDR3 loop spans 13 amino acids. Germline V gene sequence: CDR1 LNHDA, CDR2 SQIVND (reference sequence). This CDR3 is CATQRSEVNEQFF. The CDR3 DNA reads TGTGCCACCCAGCGGTCTGAAGTAAATGAGCAGTTCTTC.

The rearrangement links TRBV29-1 to TRBJ2-7; D assignment may be TRBD1 or TRBD2 (5 bases each). CDR3 length equals 14 residues. Germline V gene lookup returns CDR1 SQVTM and CDR2 ANQGSEA. V dropped 6 bases and J dropped 2 bases, with 17 bases sitting between them. The CDR3 sequence is CSVPRGERTYEQYF. DNA for the CDR3: TGCAGCGTCCCGAGGGGCGAGAGGACCTACGAGCAGTACTTC.

This clone was seen only once. The chain has TRBV27 and TRBJ2-7; TRBD2 matches at 14 bases. The V gene's germline CDR1 is MNHEY and CDR2 SMNVEV (reference sequence). Trimming cost V 2 bases and J 5 bases; bases outside gene matches: 5. The CDR3 contains 16 residues. This chain's CDR3 is CASSLSLTSGRDEQYF. CDR3 sequence (DNA): TGTGCCAGCAGTTTAAGCCTGACTAGCGGGAGGGACGAGCAGTACTTC.

V usage is TRBV11-2 and J usage is TRBJ2-5; TRBD1 might be the D (5 bases). The V end was cut by 3 bases, the J end by 5 bases, with 10 bases between. Germline CDR1 is SGHAT and CDR2 is FQNNGV. CDR3 size: 13 residues. The CDR3 region is CASSFGQGETQYF. DNA of the CDR3: TGTGCCAGCAGCTTCGGACAAGGGGAGACCCAGTACTTC.

This clone was observed a few times. The chain carries TRBV18 and TRBJ1-1; D ambiguous. Looked up from germline, CDR1 is KGHSH and CDR2 is LQKENI. V lost 3 bases, J lost 5 bases, and 7 bases lay in between. The CDR3 contains 12 residues. CDR3 coding DNA: TGTGCCAGCTCACCTATGGGGACTGAAGCTTTCTTT. It is translated as CASSPMGTEAFF.

This clone was observed a few times. The chain is built from TRBV20-1 and TRBJ1-1; the D is unclear. CDR1 DFQATT and CDR2 SNEGSKA come from the germline V gene (reference sequence). V lost 5 bases to trimming and J lost 8 bases, with 3 bases between them. The CDR3 contains 8 residues. The CDR3 loop is CSASEAFF. The DNA for the CDR3 is TGCAGTGCTTCCGAAGCTTTCTTT.

The chain carries TRBV7-2 and TRBJ2-7; the D call may be TRBD1 or TRBD2 (7 bases each). Trimming cost V 5 bases and J 3 bases, with 17 bases left between them. CDR1 is SGHTA and CDR2 is FQGNSA in the germline V gene. CDR3 length equals 15 residues. In nucleotides, the CDR3 is TGTGCCAGCAGCCGCAGCGGGACAGATAACTACGAGCAGTACTTC. Residues: CASSRSGTDNYEQYF.

V usage is TRBV4-1 and J usage is TRBJ2-7; D call uncertain. Germline V gene sequence: CDR1 MGHRA, CDR2 YSYEKL. The CDR3 contains 16 residues. V shed 1 base and J shed 1 base, with 14 bases lying between them. DNA for the CDR3: TGCGCCAGCAGCCAAGTTCACTCCGACGATTCCTACGAGCAGTACTTC. This codes for CASSQVHSDDSYEQYF.

This chain links TRBV5-1 with TRBJ1-5, with D possibly being TRBD1 (5 bases). Deletions cut 1 base from V and 7 bases from J, with 15 bases between. This CDR3 contains 15 residues. In germline, CDR1 is SGHRS, CDR2 YFSETQ. The CDR3 DNA is TGCGCCAGCAGCTTGTCTCCGGGGGGTCAACAGCCCCAGCATTTT. Protein: CASSLSPGGQQPQHF.

V and J are TRBV6-1 and TRBJ2-3, with 7 bases identical to TRBD2. This CDR3 spans 17 amino acids. Germline V lookup: CDR1 MNHNS, CDR2 SASEGT. After removal of 2 bases from V and 1 base from J, the junction contained 9 bases not matched to a gene. This chain's CDR3 is CASSEWGGSGGTDTQYF. CDR3 DNA sequence: TGTGCCAGCAGTGAATGGGGCGGGAGTGGCGGCACAGATACGCAGTATTTT.

V and J are TRBV4-3 and TRBJ1-4, with TRBD1 as a possible D gene (5 bases). The CDR3 runs 15 residues. V was trimmed by 1 base and J by 7 bases, leaving 13 bases between them. Germline V gene sequence: CDR1 LGHNA, CDR2 YSLEER. The DNA for the CDR3 is TGCGCCAGCAGCCAAGTCGGGGCCGGAGGTGAAAAACTGTTTTTT. Translating it yields CASSQVGAGGEKLFF.

This chain joins TRBV5-5 and TRBJ2-4; 7 bases line up with TRBD1. V dropped 4 bases and J dropped 8; count of bases not matched to a gene: 9. Per germline, CDR1 SGHKS and CDR2 YYEKEE (reference sequence). This CDR3 is 14 amino acids long. Here the CDR3 reads CASSLTGSSDIQYF. CDR3 DNA sequence: TGTGCCAGCAGCCTGACAGGGTCAAGTGACATTCAGTACTTC.

The chain joins TRBV4-3 to TRBJ2-7; tentatively, D is TRBD2 (6 bases). CDR1 and CDR2 (germline): LGHNA, YSLEER. Deletions cut 2 bases from V and 7 bases from J, with 15 bases between. The CDR3 runs to 14 residues. The CDR3 loop reads CASSQRLSSGEQYF. The DNA for the CDR3 is TGCGCCAGCAGCCAAAGACTTTCGAGCGGGGAGCAGTACTTC.

This clone was recorded a few times. V gene TRBV5-1 combines with J gene TRBJ1-4; D perhaps matches TRBD1 (6 bases). This CDR3 is built from 15 residues. Per the germline V gene, CDR1 is SGHRS and CDR2 is YFSETQ. V lost 7 bases to trimming and J lost 4 bases, with 17 bases between them. The CDR3 here is CASCSEGTSNEKLFF. The CDR3 DNA is TGCGCCAGCTGCTCCGAGGGGACAAGTAATGAAAAACTGTTTTTT.

The chain links TRBV4-3 to TRBJ2-5, with 7 bases that match TRBD2. From germline, CDR1 is LGHNA and CDR2 YSLEER. There are 15 residues in the CDR3. V trimming: 1 base; J trimming: 2 bases; junction bases outside the gene matches: 4. The CDR3, as DNA: TGCGCCAGCAGCCAAGTGGGAGGGAAGCAAGAGACCCAGTACTTC. Translated: CASSQVGGKQETQYF.

The chain recombines TRBV9 with TRBJ2-1; D unresolved. The CDR3 totals 16 residues. CDR1 is SGDLS and CDR2 is YYNGEE in the germline V gene. V was clipped by 4 bases and J by 1 base, with 15 bases between them. CDR3 nucleotide sequence: TGTGCCAGCAGCCCCCCGACCTCCCCGTCCTACAATGAGCAGTTCTTC. Translation: CASSPPTSPSYNEQFF.

V is TRBV5-6 and J is TRBJ2-7, with a weak D call TRBD1 (5 bases). Germline CDR1 is SGHDT and CDR2 is YYEEEE. V was trimmed by 0 bases and J by 7 bases, leaving 20 bases between them. The CDR3 length is 16 residues. CDR3 loop: CASSLGQYPRLEEQYF. DNA of the CDR3: TGTGCCAGCAGCTTGGGACAGTACCCAAGATTAGAAGAGCAGTACTTC.

This clone was observed a few times. The chain uses TRBV7-2 and TRBJ2-7; D uncertain. Per germline, CDR1 SGHTA and CDR2 FQGNSA. V was cut by 1 base and J by 1 base, with 11 bases left in between. This CDR3 is built from 15 residues. The CDR3 reads CASSLVGPESYEQYF. CDR3 nucleotide sequence: TGTGCCAGCAGCTTAGTTGGGCCAGAATCCTACGAGCAGTACTTC.

The CDR3 DNA follows: TGTGCCAGCAGCTCGCCCTGGGGCAGAAACAATGAGCAGTTCTTC. This translates into CASSSPWGRNNEQFF. The J gene is TRBJ2-1, the V gene TRBV7-6, with D possibly TRBD1 on 5 matching bases. CDR1 and CDR2 from the germline V gene are SGHVS and FNYEAQ. The CDR3 has 15 residues. V shed 4 bases and J shed 5 bases, with 15 bases lying between them.

The rearrangement uses TRBV9 and TRBJ2-7; D might be TRBD1 (5 bases). V was clipped by 3 bases and J by 6 bases, with 16 bases between them. The CDR3 consists of 14 residues. Germline CDR1 reads SGDLS; CDR2 reads YYNGEE. CDR3 sequence (DNA): TGTGCCAGCAGCGCTCCGGGTGAAGGGGTCGAGCAGTACTTC. Residues: CASSAPGEGVEQYF.

The chain carries TRBV30 and TRBJ1-3; weak D call: TRBD1 (6 bases). V lost 3 bases and J lost 8, with 11 bases in between. CDR1 is GTSNPN, CDR2 SVGIG, per germline (reference sequence). The CDR3 sequence is 12 residues long. This CDR3 is CAWRPPGDTIYF. The CDR3 region has the DNA TGTGCCTGGAGGCCCCCAGGGGACACCATATATTTT. The complete variable domain, with remaining parts taken from reference TRBV30 and TRBJ1-3, reads SQTIHQWPATLVQPVGSPLSLECTVEGTSNPNLYWYRQAAGRGLQLLFYSVGIGQISSEVPQNLSASRPQDRQFILSSKKLLLSDSGFYLCAWRPPGDTIYFGEGSWLTVV.

The chain couples TRBV2 to TRBJ1-2; 10 bases are a match to TRBD1. V was clipped by 6 bases and J by 5 bases; unmatched bases: 3. CDR1 and CDR2 (germline): SNHLY, FYNNEI. This CDR3 is 13 amino acids long. CDR3 sequence: CASSGTGVYGYTF. The CDR3 DNA follows: TGTGCCAGCAGCGGGACAGGGGTTTATGGCTACACCTTC.

The rearrangement uses TRBV11-2 and TRBJ1-1, with D maybe TRBD1 (5 bases). Trimming cost V 2 bases and J 8 bases, with 9 bases left between them. Germline V gene sequence: CDR1 SGHAT, CDR2 FQNNGV. The CDR3 contains 12 residues. DNA for the CDR3: TGTGCCAGCAGCTTAAGGGGACGGGAAGCTTTCTTT. Its protein product is CASSLRGREAFF. The whole variable domain, remainder taken from reference TRBV11-2 and TRBJ1-1, is EAGVAQSPRYKIIEKRQSVAFWCNPISGHATLYWYQQILGQGPKLLIQFQNNGVVDDSQLPKDRFSAERLKGVDSTLKIQPAKLEDSAVYLCASSLRGREAFFGQGTRLTVV.

V usage is TRBV7-2 and J usage is TRBJ1-4, with 8 bases aligning to TRBD1. The V gene's germline CDR1 is SGHTA and CDR2 FQGNSA. Trimming at V came to 5 bases and at J to 3 bases, leaving 5 bases not matched to a gene. This CDR3 is built from 15 residues. CDR3 sequence (DNA): TGTGCCAGCAGCCCTCAGGGACAGGCTAATGAAAAACTGTTTTTT. As protein: CASSPQGQANEKLFF. The full variable domain, completed using reference TRBV7-2 and TRBJ1-4, is GAGVSQSPSNKVTEKGKDVELRCDPISGHTALYWYRQSLGQGLEFLIYFQGNSAPDKSGLPSDRFSAERTGGSVSTLTIQRTQQEDSAVYLCASSPQGQANEKLFFGSGTQLSVL.

This clone was observed a few times. The chain is built from TRBV7-6 and TRBJ2-7; 7 bases are shared with TRBD2. V shed 1 base, J shed 6 bases, and the junction held 9 bases outside the gene matches. CDR1 and CDR2 (germline): SGHVS, FNYEAQ. This CDR3 contains 15 residues. The CDR3 here is CASSLDGGSLVEQYF. In DNA, the CDR3 is TGTGCCAGCAGCTTAGATGGCGGGAGTTTGGTCGAGCAGTACTTC.